This TCR beta chain was found in a study of CD8 T cells in ankylosing spondylitis. In its sample, this clonotype was seen a few times. What it binds is unknown. TCRdb reprocessed the 5' RACE reads with MiXCR, giving one entry per CDR3 protein. The data show roughly 440,000 distinct CDR3 sequences, with 15% to 20% seen just once and just over 1% held by the top ten. Findings and caveats of the study: One TCR beta motif, made up of about 8 highly homologous variants, appeared characteristic of ankylosing spondylitis blood.

The germline V and J ends were trimmed by 1 base and 4 bases, with 11 bases remaining between them. The CDR3 is 15 amino acids. Germline CDR1 DFQATT, CDR2 SNEGSKA (reference sequence). The TCR sequence derives from a male donor with ankylosing spondylitis. The V gene is TRBV20-1, the J gene TRBJ1-6; D is perhaps TRBD1 (5 bases). Source material: blood, either unsorted or a sorted T cell fraction (not recorded which). The CDR3 sequence is CSARGGGNYNSPLHF. CDR3 nucleotide sequence: TGCAGTGCTAGAGGGGGGGGAAATTATAATTCACCCCTCCACTTT.